This T cell receptor beta chain was identified during a study of shared clonotypes between healthy human individuals. Produced via immunoSEQ multiplex PCR; TCRdb's table is partial and in-frame only. This sample has around 2.1 million clones, with 93% found just once. Naive CD8 cells lacked CD45RO, underwent positive selection for CCR7 and left out terminally differentiated effector memory CD45RA+ cells. Study-wide results and limits: Limitation of the genetic and exposure-history diversity represented came from the few donors.

Comments on this clone: Its antigen is not known.

The CDR3 is 16 amino acids. Per the germline V gene, CDR1 is SGDLS and CDR2 is YYNGEE. V was pared by 3 bases and J by 1 base, with 7 bases of the junction left unmatched. This chain uses TRBV9 with TRBJ2-1; 7 nucleotides line up with TRBD2. The clonotype comes from a man between 18 and 29 years old in good health. Some clones in this sample may be carry-over from other donors' samples. Sequenced input: naive CD8+ T cells from PBMCs. As DNA, the CDR3 is TGTGCCAGCAGCGCAGATAGCGGGCTTTCCTACAATGAGCAGTTCTTC. Translating it yields CASSADSGLSYNEQFF. The variable domain in full, completed from reference TRBV9 and TRBJ2-1, reads DSGVTQTPKHLITATGQRVTLRCSPRSGDLSVYWYQQSLDQGLQFLIQYYNGEERAKGNILERFSAQQFPDLHSELNLSSLELGDSALYFCASSADSGLSYNEQFFGPGTRLTVL.